The rows below give T cell receptor beta chains drawn from one sample of a study of shared clonotypes between healthy human individuals. The table came from immunoSEQ multiplex PCR; TCRdb's copy has only in-frame clones and leaves some out. The sample yields 850,000 to 1,200,000 clones, around four fifths seen once. Input material: memory CD4+ T cells sorted from blood. Receptors were obtained from a man between 18 and 35 years old in good health. CDR3s include the opening cysteine and the closing phenylalanine or tryptophan. A D gene is named only where the DNA matches it firmly. Where a row states a size, it is once, few, many or the class of an expanded clone; other rows omit it.

NA	TRBV27	TRBD2	TRBJ2-7	TGTGCCATCTCAAAGGGGACTAGACTCTACGAGCAGTACTTC	CAISKGTRLYEQYF
NA	TRBV5-1	NA	TRBJ2-4	TGCGCCAGCAGCTATCTTACAGGGCCCATAGCCAAAAACATTCAGTACTTC	CASSYLTGPIAKNIQYF
once	TRBV11-2	TRBD2	TRBJ2-7	TGTGCCAGCAGCTCGAAAATCCTAGCGGGGGAGTACGAGCAGTACTTC	CASSSKILAGEYEQYF
NA	TRBV4-3	TRBD2	TRBJ2-5	TGCGCCAGCAGCCAAGTAGTCGCCCGCGGAGCGGGAGACGGGGAGACCCAGTACTTC	CASSQVVARGAGDGETQYF
NA	TRBV27	TRBD2	TRBJ2-1	TGTGCCAGCAGTACCCGGACTAGCGGGAGCTCCTACAATGAGCAGTTCTTC	CASSTRTSGSSYNEQFF
NA	TRBV11-3	TRBD2	TRBJ2-7	TGTGCCAGCAGCCCCGGATCAGCGGGAGCTTCCTACGAGCAGTACTTC	CASSPGSAGASYEQYF
NA	TRBV12-5	NA	TRBJ2-5	TGTGCTAGTGGTTTGGATACAATCGACAGGAACCAAGAGACCCAGTACTTC	CASGLDTIDRNQETQYF
few	TRBV30	TRBD1	TRBJ2-7	TGTGCCTGGAATGCCCCAGGGGGTCCTACCCCCTACGAGCAGTACTTC	CAWNAPGGPTPYEQYF
NA	TRBV19	NA	TRBJ2-7	TGTGCCAGTAGTATCTTGGCAGGGACTTACGAGCAGTACTTC	CASSILAGTYEQYF
NA	TRBV29-1	NA	TRBJ2-2	TGCAGCGTTGACGTAAGCGGCACCGGGGAGCTGTTTTTT	CSVDVSGTGELFF
once	TRBV5-1	NA	TRBJ2-6	TGCGCCAGCAGCGGGGTCAGTGGGGCCAACGTCCTGACTTTC	CASSGVSGANVLTF
NA	TRBV6-5	NA	TRBJ2-2	TGTGCCAGCAGGAGGTTCGGGGAGCTGTTTTTT	CASRRFGELFF
NA	TRBV15	NA	TRBJ1-4	TGTGCCACCAGCAGAGCGGTACGGACGAATGAAAAACTGTTTTTT	CATSRAVRTNEKLFF
NA	TRBV19	TRBD1	TRBJ1-1	TGTGCCAGTAGTATTACAGGGGGCAGACCGAGCGCCACTGAAGCTTTCTTT	CASSITGGRPSATEAFF
few	TRBV9	NA	TRBJ2-7	TGTGCCAGCAGCGTTGACTACACTCACACCTACGAGCAGTACTTC	CASSVDYTHTYEQYF
NA	TRBV11-2	TRBD1	TRBJ2-7	TGTGCCAGCAGCCCTTCCTTGACAGGGCGCTACGAGCAGTACTTC	CASSPSLTGRYEQYF
NA	TRBV6-5	TRBD1	TRBJ1-4	TGTGCCAGCAGTTACTCGGGACAGGGCCCTGAAAAACTGTTTTTT	CASSYSGQGPEKLFF
NA	TRBV29-1	NA	TRBJ2-5	TGCAGCGTTCTAGGGGGGTTCCAAGAGACCCAGTACTTC	CSVLGGFQETQYF